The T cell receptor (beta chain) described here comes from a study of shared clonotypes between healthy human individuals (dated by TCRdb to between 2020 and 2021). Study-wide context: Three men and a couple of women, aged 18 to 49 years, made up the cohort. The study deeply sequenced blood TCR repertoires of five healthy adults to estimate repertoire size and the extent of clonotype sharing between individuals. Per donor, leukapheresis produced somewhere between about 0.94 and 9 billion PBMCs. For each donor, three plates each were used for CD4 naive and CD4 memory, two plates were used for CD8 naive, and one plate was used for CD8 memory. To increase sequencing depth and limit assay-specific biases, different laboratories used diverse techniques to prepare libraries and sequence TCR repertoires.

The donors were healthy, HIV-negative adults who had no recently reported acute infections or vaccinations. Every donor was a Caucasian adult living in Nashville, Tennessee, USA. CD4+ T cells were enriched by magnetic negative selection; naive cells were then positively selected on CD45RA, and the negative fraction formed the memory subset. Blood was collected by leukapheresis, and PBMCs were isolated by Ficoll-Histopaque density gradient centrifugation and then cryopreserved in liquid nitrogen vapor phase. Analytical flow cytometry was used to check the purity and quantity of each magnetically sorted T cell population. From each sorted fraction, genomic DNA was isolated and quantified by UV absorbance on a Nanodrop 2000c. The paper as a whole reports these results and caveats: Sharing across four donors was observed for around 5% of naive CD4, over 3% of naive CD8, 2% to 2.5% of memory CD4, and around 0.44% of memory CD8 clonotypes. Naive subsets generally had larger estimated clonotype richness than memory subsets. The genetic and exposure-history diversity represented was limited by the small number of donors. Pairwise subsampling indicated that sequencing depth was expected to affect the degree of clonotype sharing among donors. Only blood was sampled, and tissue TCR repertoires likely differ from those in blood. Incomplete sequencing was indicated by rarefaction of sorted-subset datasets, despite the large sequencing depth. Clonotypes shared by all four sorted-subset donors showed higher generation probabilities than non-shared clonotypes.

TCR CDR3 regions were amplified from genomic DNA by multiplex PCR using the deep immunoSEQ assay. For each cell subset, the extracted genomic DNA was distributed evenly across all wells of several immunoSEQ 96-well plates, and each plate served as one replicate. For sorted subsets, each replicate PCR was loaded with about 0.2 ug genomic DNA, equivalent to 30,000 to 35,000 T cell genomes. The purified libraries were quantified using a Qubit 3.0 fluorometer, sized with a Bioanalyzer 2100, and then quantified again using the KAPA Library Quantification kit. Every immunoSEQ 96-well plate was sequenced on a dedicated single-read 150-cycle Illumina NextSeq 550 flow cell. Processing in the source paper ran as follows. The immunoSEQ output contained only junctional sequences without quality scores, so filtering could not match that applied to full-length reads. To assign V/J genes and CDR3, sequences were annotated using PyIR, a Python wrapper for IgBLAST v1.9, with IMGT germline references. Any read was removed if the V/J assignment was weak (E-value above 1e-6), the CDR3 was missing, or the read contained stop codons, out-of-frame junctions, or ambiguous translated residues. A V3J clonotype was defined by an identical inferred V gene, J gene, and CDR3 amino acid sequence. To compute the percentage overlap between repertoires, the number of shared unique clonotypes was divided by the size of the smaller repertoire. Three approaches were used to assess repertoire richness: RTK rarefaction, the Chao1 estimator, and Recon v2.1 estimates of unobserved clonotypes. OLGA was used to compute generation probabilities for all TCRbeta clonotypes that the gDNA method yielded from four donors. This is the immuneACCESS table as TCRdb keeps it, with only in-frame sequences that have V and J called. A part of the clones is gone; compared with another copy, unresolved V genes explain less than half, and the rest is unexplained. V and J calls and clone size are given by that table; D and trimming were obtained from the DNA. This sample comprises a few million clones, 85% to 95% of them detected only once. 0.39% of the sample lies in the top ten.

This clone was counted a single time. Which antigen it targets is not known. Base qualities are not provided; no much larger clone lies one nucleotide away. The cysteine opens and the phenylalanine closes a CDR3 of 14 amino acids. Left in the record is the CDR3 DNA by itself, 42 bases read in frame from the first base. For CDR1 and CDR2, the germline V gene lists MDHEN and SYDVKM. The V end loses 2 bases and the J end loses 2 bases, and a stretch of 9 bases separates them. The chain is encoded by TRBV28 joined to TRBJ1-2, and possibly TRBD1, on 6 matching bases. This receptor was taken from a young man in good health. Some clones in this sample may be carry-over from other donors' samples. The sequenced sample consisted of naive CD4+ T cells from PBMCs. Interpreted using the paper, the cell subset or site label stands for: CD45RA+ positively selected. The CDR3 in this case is CASSLGTQNYGYTF. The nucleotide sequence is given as TGTGCCAGCAGTTTAGGGACACAGAACTATGGCTACACCTTC.